This TCR beta chain was obtained from a study of CD8+ T cells in alopecia areata. Study context: Oral tofacitinib, 5 to 10 mg twice daily, was given in an open-label trial.

V was pared by 0 bases and J by 2 bases, with 5 bases between. Germline loops: CDR1 MGHRA, CDR2 YSYEKL. The CDR3 runs to 13 residues. In alopecia areata patients, both lesional scalp punch biopsies and peripheral blood were collected. T lymphocytes (CD4+ and CD8+) were sorted from PBMCs. Extracted RNA was reverse transcribed into cDNA, the sequencing template. Libraries were prepared by immunoSEQ multiplex PCR; TCRdb keeps only in-frame clonotypes and omits some of them. The sample consists of about 98,000 clones, 40% to 55% of them appearing once. The TCR was taken from a human donor with alopecia areata. The chain has TRBV4-1 and TRBJ2-7; D not certain. Source material: CD4+ T cells sorted from blood. The CDR3 DNA sequence: TGCGCCAGCAGCCAAGAAGAAGCCTACGAGCAGTACTTC. The encoded protein is CASSQEEAYEQYF.